This is a list of T cell receptor beta chains from one sample in a study of cytomegalovirus exposure and HLA in healthy donors. The protocol was immunoSEQ multiplex PCR, while the TCRdb copy is restricted to in-frame clones and leaves out a portion. The data contain fewer than 150,000 clones, around 80% of them seen just once; the ten biggest clones take up about 0.25%. Sequencing used PBMCs. The receptors were gathered from a middle-aged man in good health and CMV-seronegative. The CDR3 runs from the conserved cysteine through the conserved F or W. Fields, in order: clone size, D gene, J gene, V gene, CDR3 DNA, CDR3 protein. D genes are given only for firm matches. Clone sizes are given selectively: once, few, many, or a class where the clone is expanded.

>-|-|TRBJ1-2|TRBV28
TGTGCCAGCAGTTTATATGGCAATAACTATGGCTACACCTTC
CASSLYGNNYGYTF
>-|TRBD1|TRBJ1-4|TRBV2
TGTGCCAGCAGGGCCGACAGGGGGCCTAATGAAAAACTGTTTTTT
CASRADRGPNEKLFF
>-|-|TRBJ1-6|TRBV10-3
TGTGCCTCCACCCCGGAGGGGTTTAATTCACCCCTCCACTTT
CASTPEGFNSPLHF
>-|-|TRBJ2-1|TRBV6-5
TGTGCCAGCAGTTACTCGTTAGCCTTTTTCGATGAGCAGTTCTTC
CASSYSLAFFDEQFF
>-|TRBD2|TRBJ2-7|TRBV4-2
TGTGCCAGCAGCCAAGGGGCGGGGGGGACCTACGAGCAGTACTTC
CASSQGAGGTYEQYF
>-|-|TRBJ1-5|TRBV6-1
TGTGCCAGCAGACGTTCAGGCAGGATAGAGCCCCAGCATTTT
CASRRSGRIEPQHF
>-|-|TRBJ2-7|TRBV19
TGTGCCAGTAGTATTCGCGACGAGCAGTACTTC
CASSIRDEQYF
>-|TRBD1|TRBJ2-7|TRBV5-6
TGTGCCAGCAGGAGGGGCCGGACAGGGCTGGGGGAGCAGTACTTC
CASRRGRTGLGEQYF
>-|-|TRBJ1-2|TRBV28
TGTGCCAGCAGTTTTCGGGGGAGTGGCTATGGCTACACCTTC
CASSFRGSGYGYTF
>-|-|TRBJ2-7|TRBV29-1
TGCAGCGTTACCGGGGTCAGCCACGAGCAGTACTTC
CSVTGVSHEQYF
>-|-|TRBJ2-3|TRBV6-5
TGTGCCAGCAGTTACTCGGTGTGGGAGGCGGATACGCAGTATTTT
CASSYSVWEADTQYF
>-|-|TRBJ2-7|TRBV4-1
TGCGCCAGCAGCCGTGGGACACCATACGAGCAGTACTTC
CASSRGTPYEQYF
>-|TRBD1|TRBJ1-5|TRBV2
TGTGCCAGCAGTGTTGGGACAGGCAATCAGCCCCAGCATTTT
CASSVGTGNQPQHF
>-|-|TRBJ2-2|TRBV7-9
TGTTCCAGCAGCGAGGAGGGCGGGGAGCTGTTTTTT
CSSSEEGGELFF
>few|-|TRBJ2-6|TRBV2
TGTGCCAGCATACGTAGTAGCGCCAACGTCCTGACTTTC
CASIRSSANVLTF
>-|TRBD1|TRBJ1-2|TRBV19
TGTGCCAGCACCGACAGGGGGGCTCCTAACTATGGCTACACCTTC
CASTDRGAPNYGYTF
>-|-|TRBJ2-5|TRBV20-1
TGCAGTGCCGTCCTCACGGGGGCCCAGTACTTC
CSAVLTGAQYF
>-|-|TRBJ2-7|TRBV5-6
TGTGCCAGCAGCTTGGGGACAGACCTCTCCTACGAGCAGTACTTC
CASSLGTDLSYEQYF
>-|TRBD2|TRBJ2-1|TRBV11-2
TGTGCCAGCAGCTTAGTCTCGCGGGGGACCTCCTACAATGAGCAGTTCTTC
CASSLVSRGTSYNEQFF
>few|-|TRBJ1-3|TRBV7-9
TGTGCCAGCAGCTCTGCGGGGCGGGTAGCTGGAAACACCATATATTTT
CASSSAGRVAGNTIYF
>once|TRBD1|TRBJ1-1|TRBV7-8
TGTGCCAGCAGTCGAAACAGGGGGAACACTGAAGCTTTCTTT
CASSRNRGNTEAFF
>-|TRBD1|TRBJ2-5|TRBV7-9
TGTGCCAGCAGCTTAAGGGGCACAGGGGCGCAAGAGACCCAGTACTTC
CASSLRGTGAQETQYF
>-|TRBD2|TRBJ2-7|TRBV27
TGTGCCAGCACCTCTTTGACTAGCGGGAGTTTCTACGAGCAGTACTTC
CASTSLTSGSFYEQYF
>-|-|TRBJ2-7|TRBV11-2
TGTGCCAGCAGCTTTGTCACGGGACAATCCCCCGAGCAGTACTTC
CASSFVTGQSPEQYF
>-|-|TRBJ1-1|TRBV28
TGTGCCAGCAGTTTATGGGGCCTGAAAGAAGCTTTCTTT
CASSLWGLKEAFF
>-|-|TRBJ2-5|TRBV6-1
TGTGCCAGCAGTGAAGCGCCCCTAGCTCTTGAGACCCAGTACTTC
CASSEAPLALETQYF
>-|TRBD1|TRBJ1-4|TRBV28
TGTGCCAGCAGTGGAGGTGGGACAGGGGACGAAAAACTGTTTTTT
CASSGGGTGDEKLFF
>-|-|TRBJ2-7|TRBV5-6
TGTGCCAGCAGCTTCCGCAGGGTCACTACCTACGAGCAGTACTTC
CASSFRRVTTYEQYF
>-|-|TRBJ2-2|TRBV28
TGTGCCAGCAAGGAGTCAACCGGGGAGCTGTTTTTT
CASKESTGELFF
>-|-|TRBJ1-4|TRBV18
TGTGCCAGCTCACCACCAGGGGTTAATGAAAAACTGTTTTTT
CASSPPGVNEKLFF
>-|-|TRBJ1-1|TRBV19
TGTGCCAGTAGTATCTTGGACAGAATGAACACTGAAGCTTTCTTT
CASSILDRMNTEAFF
>-|-|TRBJ2-1|TRBV7-9
TGTGCCAGCAGCCCTCGAACCGACAGTCCAGCCTACAATGAGCAGTTCTTC
CASSPRTDSPAYNEQFF
>-|TRBD2|TRBJ2-7|TRBV4-1
TGCGCCAGCAGCCGAAGAGCCGGGGGGGCGGGCGAGCAGTACTTC
CASSRRAGGAGEQYF
>-|TRBD2|TRBJ2-3|TRBV5-1
TGCGCCAGCAGCTTTACCATCGGGGAGGGAACAGATACGCAGTATTTT
CASSFTIGEGTDTQYF
>-|TRBD2|TRBJ2-7|TRBV27
TGTGCCAGCAGGGAGGACGGGAGGCCCCCCTACGAGCAGTACTTC
CASREDGRPPYEQYF
>-|-|TRBJ2-1|TRBV6-5
TGTGCCAGCAGTTACGAGCGGACTCCGATGTACAATGAGCAGTTCTTC
CASSYERTPMYNEQFF
>-|-|TRBJ2-7|TRBV7-5
TGTGTCAGAAGCGGAGGCGGATTACCCTACGAGCAGTACTTC
CVRSGGGLPYEQYF
>-|-|TRBJ2-5|TRBV6-1
TGTGCCAGCAGTGAAGCGGAGGCGGGTCAAGAGACCCAGTACTTC
CASSEAEAGQETQYF
>once|-|TRBJ2-1|TRBV20-1
TGCAGTGCTCCCGCCCAGTATGAGCAGTTCTTC
CSAPAQYEQFF